This T cell receptor beta chain was found in a study of beta chain features in type 1 diabetes. Comments on this clone: Its antigen is currently unknown.

Since all of the isolated RNA was reverse transcribed, expressed TCRB transcripts were what got sequenced. Assay used: immunoSEQ multiplex PCR; TCRdb lists only in-frame clones, some missing. The table has 93,000 or so clones, under 30% seen once; the top ten hold more than 0.5%. Study-wide results and limits: Type 1 diabetes patients showed a moderate but significant shortening of TCRB CDR3s in all four CD4+ subsets.

After removal of 7 bases from V and 7 bases from J, the junction contained 8 bases not matched to a gene. The CDR3 contains 14 residues. Germline V gives CDR1 MDHEN, CDR2 SYDVKM. Sequenced sample: central memory CD4+ T cells from blood. The J gene is TRBJ2-4, the V gene TRBV28; 9 nucleotides match TRBD1. This clonotype originated in a woman younger than 30 with type 1 diabetes. The CDR3 here is CASNSPGQGNIQYF. For the CDR3, the DNA is TGTGCCAGCAACAGCCCGGGACAGGGTAACATTCAGTACTTC.